This TCR beta chain appears in the sequencing data of a study of blood T cells in healthy people across ages. Study results and limitations: Long-lived donors had more naive CD4+ cells and higher diversity than aged donors. It was not known whether donors were CMV positive (a possible confounder of expanded clonotype changes). PBMCs left unsorted prevented a conclusive naive versus antigen-experienced comparison.

Healthy Caucasian individuals from Russia aged roughly 6 to 90 served as donors. For this clonotype: Its antigen remains unknown.

The CDR3 length is 12 residues. Trimming shortened V by 5 bases and J by 3 bases, and 8 bases separated the two germline ends. Germline V gives CDR1 MNHNY, CDR2 SVGAGI (reference sequence). Using a J-beta primer mix together with a sample-barcoded 5' primer, a second PCR was run for about 6 to 11 cycles. TCRdb called the 5' RACE reads again in MiXCR, with one record for every CDR3 protein. The table includes about 1,500,000 distinct CDR3 sequences, 35% to 45% detected once. The chain recombines TRBV6-6 with TRBJ2-7; D gene uncertain. The sequenced sample consisted of blood. This sequence was found in a woman aged 18-29 years in good health. The CDR3 protein is CASSRRFYEQYF. The CDR3 DNA reads TGTGCCAGCAGTCGACGGTTCTACGAGCAGTACTTC.